This TCR beta chain was observed in a study of immune cell composition in non-small cell lung cancer. The CDR3 is 14 residues long. The germline V gene has CDR1 SQVTM and CDR2 ANQGSEA. J was trimmed by 5 bases and V by 5 bases; bases with no gene match: 7. Frozen unsorted single-cell suspensions supplied the genomic DNA. Regarding the study as a whole: Top 10 clone scores and clonality were higher in squamous than adenocarcinoma.

As concerns this clone: What it recognizes is unknown.

The assay was immunoSEQ multiplex PCR, and TCRdb's table has in-frame clones only and misses some. The sample lists 2,500 to 3,000 clones, over 60% seen once, with around 11% in the top ten. The sequenced sample consisted of lung tumor tissue. The TCR comes from a human donor with non-small cell lung cancer. The chain joins TRBV29-1 to TRBJ1-4; 8 bases line up with TRBD1. Here the CDR3 reads CSVFTQGENEKLFF. CDR3 bases: TGCAGCGTTTTTACACAGGGGGAAAATGAAAAACTGTTTTTT. The full variable domain, in which reference TRBV29-1 and TRBJ1-4 provide the parts outside the CDR3, is SAVISQKPSRDICQRGTSLTIQCQVDSQVTMMFWYRQQPGQSLTLIATANQGSEATYESGFVIDKFPISRPNLTFSTLTVSNMSPEDSSIYLCSVFTQGENEKLFFGSGTQLSVL.